Listed below are T cell receptor beta chains from one sample, sequenced in a study of cytomegalovirus exposure and HLA in healthy donors. Generated by immunoSEQ multiplex PCR, the TCRdb table keeps only in-frame clones and is missing some. The sample consists of about 150,000 clones, 77% of them appearing once. The sample was PBMCs. These receptors originate from a woman aged 25 to 45 in good health and CMV-seronegative. Both conserved end residues are part of each CDR3. The order of the fields is V gene, J gene, D gene, clone size, CDR3 DNA, CDR3 protein. The D gene is left open where the match is weak. The size entry is marked missing in some rows and otherwise reads once, few, many or a size class.

V gene: TRBV7-8; J gene: TRBJ2-1; D gene: NA; clone size: NA; CDR3 DNA: TGTGCCAGCACCTTAAGCGGATCTGGGCGGCACAATGAGCAGTTCTTC; CDR3 protein: CASTLSGSGRHNEQFF
V gene: TRBV5-6; J gene: TRBJ1-1; D gene: NA; clone size: NA; CDR3 DNA: TGTGCCAGCAGCTTTGCGGGGGAGGGCACTGAAGCTTTCTTT; CDR3 protein: CASSFAGEGTEAFF
V gene: TRBV7-9; J gene: TRBJ1-4; D gene: NA; clone size: NA; CDR3 DNA: TGTGCCAGCAGCCCGGGGGGGTACGCTAATGAAAAACTGTTTTTT; CDR3 protein: CASSPGGYANEKLFF
V gene: TRBV9; J gene: TRBJ2-5; D gene: TRBD2; clone size: few; CDR3 DNA: TGTGCCAGCAGCGTAGGGGACTATGTAGAGACCCAGTACTTC; CDR3 protein: CASSVGDYVETQYF
V gene: TRBV2; J gene: TRBJ2-7; D gene: NA; clone size: NA; CDR3 DNA: TGTGCCAGCAGGGACCCAGGGTTTTGGGACTCCTACGAGCAGTACTTC; CDR3 protein: CASRDPGFWDSYEQYF
V gene: TRBV5-5; J gene: TRBJ1-1; D gene: NA; clone size: NA; CDR3 DNA: TGTGCCAGCAGCTTACTCCTGAACACTGAAGCTTTCTTT; CDR3 protein: CASSLLLNTEAFF
V gene: TRBV19; J gene: TRBJ1-5; D gene: TRBD1; clone size: NA; CDR3 DNA: TGTGCCAGTAGTCCCGGACAGGCCTTTAGCAATCAGCCCCAGCATTTT; CDR3 protein: CASSPGQAFSNQPQHF
V gene: TRBV4-2; J gene: TRBJ2-1; D gene: TRBD2; clone size: NA; CDR3 DNA: TGTGCCAGCAGCCAGGGGGGGGCTAGCGGGGCCTACAATGAGCAGTTCTTC; CDR3 protein: CASSQGGASGAYNEQFF
V gene: TRBV19; J gene: TRBJ1-6; D gene: TRBD1; clone size: NA; CDR3 DNA: TGTGCCAGTAGTTCGACAGGGGGTTCACCCCTCCACTTT; CDR3 protein: CASSSTGGSPLHF
V gene: TRBV2; J gene: TRBJ2-2; D gene: TRBD1; clone size: NA; CDR3 DNA: TGTGCCATTTCCCCGGGACAGAGGAACACCGGGGAGCTGTTTTTT; CDR3 protein: CAISPGQRNTGELFF
V gene: TRBV7-9; J gene: TRBJ2-3; D gene: TRBD1; clone size: NA; CDR3 DNA: TGTGCCAGCAGCTTAGCCCAGGGACAGGCGGATACGCAGTATTTT; CDR3 protein: CASSLAQGQADTQYF
V gene: TRBV5-4; J gene: TRBJ1-6; D gene: TRBD1; clone size: NA; CDR3 DNA: TGTGCCAGCAGCTTGGGGGACAGGGACGATTCACCCCTCCACTTT; CDR3 protein: CASSLGDRDDSPLHF
V gene: TRBV5-1; J gene: TRBJ1-2; D gene: NA; clone size: NA; CDR3 DNA: TGCGCCAGCAGCTTGGGAGGGACAACTAACTATGGCTACACCTTC; CDR3 protein: CASSLGGTTNYGYTF
V gene: TRBV7-9; J gene: TRBJ1-6; D gene: TRBD1; clone size: NA; CDR3 DNA: TGTGCCAGCAGCTTAGTCCGGCGGACAGGGGATTCACCCCTCCACTTT; CDR3 protein: CASSLVRRTGDSPLHF
V gene: TRBV6-5; J gene: TRBJ1-1; D gene: NA; clone size: NA; CDR3 DNA: TGTGCCAGCAGCCCCCGGAAGGGGTACACTGAAGCTTTCTTT; CDR3 protein: CASSPRKGYTEAFF
V gene: TRBV19; J gene: TRBJ2-4; D gene: TRBD1; clone size: NA; CDR3 DNA: TGTGCCAGTAGCCCGACAGGGAATGGCAAAAACATTCAGTACTTC; CDR3 protein: CASSPTGNGKNIQYF
V gene: TRBV11-2; J gene: TRBJ1-2; D gene: NA; clone size: NA; CDR3 DNA: TGTGCCAGCAGCCAAAATGGGGGGGGAGGGGATGGCTACACCTTC; CDR3 protein: CASSQNGGGGDGYTF
V gene: TRBV28; J gene: TRBJ1-6; D gene: NA; clone size: NA; CDR3 DNA: TGTGCCAGCAGTTTCGGGGGGAAGGCCATAGAGTCACCCCTCCACTTT; CDR3 protein: CASSFGGKAIESPLHF
V gene: TRBV18; J gene: TRBJ2-7; D gene: NA; clone size: NA; CDR3 DNA: TGTGCCAGCTCACGGGGCGCGCCGCCGACCTACGAGCAGTACTTC; CDR3 protein: CASSRGAPPTYEQYF
V gene: TRBV9; J gene: TRBJ2-2; D gene: NA; clone size: NA; CDR3 DNA: TGTGCCAGCAGCGTTAGGGGGTCGGTCACCGGGGAGCTGTTTTTT; CDR3 protein: CASSVRGSVTGELFF
V gene: TRBV5-1; J gene: TRBJ1-6; D gene: NA; clone size: once; CDR3 DNA: TGCGCCAGCAGCTTAGGGAGAGATTCACCCCTCCACTTT; CDR3 protein: CASSLGRDSPLHF
V gene: TRBV5-1; J gene: TRBJ2-7; D gene: NA; clone size: NA; CDR3 DNA: TGCGCCAGCAGCTTGGCCGGGACTGAGATCGAGCAGTACTTC; CDR3 protein: CASSLAGTEIEQYF
V gene: TRBV15; J gene: TRBJ2-2; D gene: NA; clone size: NA; CDR3 DNA: TGTGCCACCAGCAGAGATCGTACCGGCGGTCTGACCGGGGAGCTGTTTTTT; CDR3 protein: CATSRDRTGGLTGELFF
V gene: TRBV19; J gene: TRBJ1-2; D gene: NA; clone size: few; CDR3 DNA: TGCGCAGGGTGGGCAGCTCTCTATGGCTACACCTTC; CDR3 protein: CAGWAALYGYTF
V gene: TRBV29-1; J gene: TRBJ1-4; D gene: TRBD1; clone size: NA; CDR3 DNA: TGCAGCGTCTTGGGACAGGAGACTAATGAAAAACTGTTTTTT; CDR3 protein: CSVLGQETNEKLFF
V gene: TRBV2; J gene: TRBJ2-6; D gene: NA; clone size: NA; CDR3 DNA: TGTGCCAGCATAGACAGCTCCTCTGGGGCCAACGTCCTGACTTTC; CDR3 protein: CASIDSSSGANVLTF
V gene: TRBV5-8; J gene: TRBJ2-5; D gene: NA; clone size: NA; CDR3 DNA: TGTGCCAGCAGCTTGCTTCGGACGGGACAAGAGACCCAGTACTTC; CDR3 protein: CASSLLRTGQETQYF
V gene: TRBV5-1; J gene: TRBJ2-3; D gene: TRBD2; clone size: NA; CDR3 DNA: TGCGCCAGCAGCTTGGGGTTGACTAGCGGGGGGGACCGCACAGATACGCAGTATTTT; CDR3 protein: CASSLGLTSGGDRTDTQYF
V gene: TRBV2; J gene: TRBJ2-7; D gene: TRBD2; clone size: NA; CDR3 DNA: TGTGCCAGCGTGGGGGGGGGCGAGCAGTACTTC; CDR3 protein: CASVGGGEQYF
V gene: TRBV30; J gene: TRBJ1-4; D gene: TRBD1; clone size: NA; CDR3 DNA: TGTGCCTGGAGTATCCGGGACAGGGGTTCGGTTGATGAAAAACTGTTTTTT; CDR3 protein: CAWSIRDRGSVDEKLFF
V gene: TRBV7-9; J gene: TRBJ2-3; D gene: TRBD1; clone size: NA; CDR3 DNA: TGTTCCAGCAGACCCTCCACAGGGGGGCTCGCATATACGCAGTATTTT; CDR3 protein: CSSRPSTGGLAYTQYF
V gene: TRBV29-1; J gene: TRBJ2-3; D gene: NA; clone size: NA; CDR3 DNA: TGCAGCGTTGAAGGAGAAGGGGGGGCCTCGGATACGCAGTATTTT; CDR3 protein: CSVEGEGGASDTQYF
V gene: TRBV4-1; J gene: TRBJ1-2; D gene: NA; clone size: NA; CDR3 DNA: TGCGCCAGCAGCCAAGATCTCGGCAGAGACTATGTCTACACCTTC; CDR3 protein: CASSQDLGRDYVYTF
V gene: TRBV6-5; J gene: TRBJ1-1; D gene: NA; clone size: NA; CDR3 DNA: TGTGCCAGCAGTTACTCGGGGAGGGACACTGAAGCTTTCTTT; CDR3 protein: CASSYSGRDTEAFF
V gene: TRBV9; J gene: TRBJ1-1; D gene: NA; clone size: NA; CDR3 DNA: TGTGCCAGCAGCGTAGATTGGGGGGGAGGCACTGAAGCTTTCTTT; CDR3 protein: CASSVDWGGGTEAFF
V gene: TRBV10-2; J gene: TRBJ2-1; D gene: TRBD1; clone size: NA; CDR3 DNA: TGCGCCAGCAGTGAGGTTGACAGGGTGAGGGAGCAGTTCTTC; CDR3 protein: CASSEVDRVREQFF
V gene: TRBV6-6; J gene: TRBJ2-1; D gene: NA; clone size: NA; CDR3 DNA: TGTGCCAGCAGTCAATGGGAGGGGGGGGTCTATGAGCAGTTCTTC; CDR3 protein: CASSQWEGGVYEQFF
V gene: TRBV7-2; J gene: TRBJ2-7; D gene: NA; clone size: NA; CDR3 DNA: TGTGCCAGCAGCTCTAGGGGGGGCGACTACGAGCAGTACTTC; CDR3 protein: CASSSRGGDYEQYF
V gene: TRBV5-1; J gene: TRBJ2-5; D gene: NA; clone size: NA; CDR3 DNA: TGCGCCAGCAGCTTGGGTGACAGGTTGAAAGAGACCCAGTACTTC; CDR3 protein: CASSLGDRLKETQYF
V gene: TRBV28; J gene: TRBJ1-2; D gene: NA; clone size: NA; CDR3 DNA: TGTGCCAGCAGTTTAATCGCAGGGATCACCTATGGCTACACCTTC; CDR3 protein: CASSLIAGITYGYTF
V gene: TRBV27; J gene: TRBJ1-6; D gene: NA; clone size: NA; CDR3 DNA: TGTGCCAGCAGTTTGGGACAAATCTATAATTCACCCCTCCACTTT; CDR3 protein: CASSLGQIYNSPLHF
V gene: TRBV5-1; J gene: TRBJ1-3; D gene: NA; clone size: NA; CDR3 DNA: TGCGCCAGCAGCTTGGACGGGTATGCCGGAAACACCATATATTTT; CDR3 protein: CASSLDGYAGNTIYF